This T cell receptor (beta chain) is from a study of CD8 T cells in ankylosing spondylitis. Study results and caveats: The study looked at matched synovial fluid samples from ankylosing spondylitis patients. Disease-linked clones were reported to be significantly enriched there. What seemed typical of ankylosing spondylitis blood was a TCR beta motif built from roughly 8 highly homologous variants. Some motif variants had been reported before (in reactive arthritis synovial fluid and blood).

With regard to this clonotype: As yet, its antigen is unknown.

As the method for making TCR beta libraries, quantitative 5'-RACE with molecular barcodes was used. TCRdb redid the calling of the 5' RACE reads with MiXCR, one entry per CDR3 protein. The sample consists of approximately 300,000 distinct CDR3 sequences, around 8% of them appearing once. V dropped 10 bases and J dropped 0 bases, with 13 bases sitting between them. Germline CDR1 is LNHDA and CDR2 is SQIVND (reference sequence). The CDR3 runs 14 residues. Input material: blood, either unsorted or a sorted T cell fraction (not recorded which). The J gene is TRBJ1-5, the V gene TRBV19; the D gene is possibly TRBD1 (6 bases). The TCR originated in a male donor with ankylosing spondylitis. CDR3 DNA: TGTGCCACGGATCAGGGGAATAGCAATCAGCCCCAGCATTTT. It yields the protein CATDQGNSNQPQHF. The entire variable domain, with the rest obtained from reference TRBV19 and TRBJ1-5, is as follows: DGGITQSPKYLFRKEGQNVTLSCEQNLNHDAMYWYRQDPGQGLRLIYYSQIVNDFQKGDIAEGYSVSREKKESFPLTVTSAQKNPTAFYLCATDQGNSNQPQHFGDGTRLSIL.